This T cell receptor (beta chain) was captured by sequencing in a study of T cells in Graves' hyperthyroidism and ophthalmopathy (dated 2019 in TCRdb). Study-level background: A discovery cohort of roughly 100 patients, 43 with Graves' ophthalmopathy and 55 to 65 with stable Graves' hyperthyroidism, was used to find distinguishing TCR V-J signatures. Once sampling was done, hyperthyroidism patients were given methimazole at a starting dose of 30 mg daily, whereas ophthalmopathy patients were given high-dose intravenous methylprednisolone. The roughly 94 discovery patients were randomly split 7:3 into training and test sets. TCR Vbeta CDR3 sequencing of 130 to 150 peripheral blood samples (fewer than 45 ophthalmopathy, under 80 hyperthyroidism and roughly 17 progressor patients) is reported in the paper. The study also compared thyroid tissue and blood T-cell repertoires from over 5 Graves' hyperthyroidism patients. Prospective prediction of ophthalmopathy was tested in an independent validation cohort of fewer than 20 hyperthyroidism patients and roughly 16 patients who later progressed to ophthalmopathy.

Findings and caveats that apply to the study as a whole: During validation, the model predicted progression to ophthalmopathy a median of approximately 7 months ahead of onset, with more than 60% sensitivity and more than 72% specificity. Ophthalmopathy was separated from stable hyperthyroidism by a 13 V-J signature model, with approximately 89% sensitivity and approximately 81% specificity obtained in cross-validation and 80%/75% obtained in testing. Blood samples also contained most of the expanded thyroid clonotypes (frequency above 0.001), which suggests that blood repertoires may reflect thyroid immune responses. Sample size was not statistically predetermined, and investigators were not blinded to group allocation.

As regards this clonotype: Its antigen is unknown. Per-nucleotide qualities are absent, and no much larger clonotype sits a single base away.

V loses 0 bases at its end and J loses 5 bases; junction bases beyond the gene matches: 4. CDR1 and CDR2 (SGHNT, YYREEE) derive from the germline V gene (reference sequence). Taken from cysteine to phenylalanine, the CDR3 has 15 residues. Only CDR3 DNA is held: 45 bases, read in frame from base 1. Any patient with an uncontrolled infection, another autoimmune disease, pregnancy or lactation was excluded. Diagnoses relied on clinical symptoms, serum thyroxine and TRAb, thyroid ultrasound and orbital computed tomography. Trizol reagent was used to extract total RNA, and RNA quality was then checked on an Agilent 2100 Bioanalyzer. Amplification of TCR beta CDR3 regions was carried out from RNA transcripts. The TCR CDR3 was subjected to a first round of RT-PCR using the HTBI primer set and the Qiagen OneStep RT-PCR kit. A second multiplex PCR round built the libraries, followed by size selection and purification. Libraries were sequenced paired-end with 100 bp reads on an Illumina HiSeq2000. The authors' analysis ran thus. SOAPnuke was used to process the raw data, removing reads that contained adapters or uncalled bases, had a mean Phred below 15, or lacked an exact match to the constant primer or identifier. COPE v1.2.5 was used to merge the high-quality paired reads, and each unique nucleotide sequence was defined as a clonotype. Clonotypes were aligned to IMGT TRBV, TRBD and TRBJ reference segments using MiTCR v1.1. The analysis was restricted to V-J combinations with a frequency above 0.0001, which together covered 99% to 99.2% of the repertoires. The TCS score was defined as the ratio of F50 (clonal expansion) to E x V (chaos), calculated using BLOSUM62-based TCRdist between CDR3 peptides within each V-J. Welch's t-statistics and random forest reduced around 520 V-J features to around 14, which were used in a naive Bayes classifier (R e1071). The similarity between thyroid and blood repertoires was quantified using the Morisita-Horn index. TCRdb applied fastp at Q25 and MiXCR to the public reads, then kept only in-frame beta chains. Each entry merges the rows of one CDR3 protein and shows their most common DNA and genes. None of the V and J calls come from the authors' own analysis; TCRdb made them. Here the sample has more than 550,000 distinct CDR3 sequences; just under 45% occur a single time. In total, the top ten clones hold under 8% of the sample.

Sequenced: peripheral blood or thyroid tissue (not recorded which). This receptor was obtained from an adult man with Graves' disease, either hyperthyroidism or ophthalmopathy (not recorded which). The chain is assembled from TRBV5-4 and TRBJ2-5; the junction holds 10 bases that match TRBD2. The DNA sequence is TGTGCCAGCAGCTTGGAACTAGCGGGGATGGAGACCCAGTACTTC. It encodes CASSLELAGMETQYF.